The clone carrying this TCR beta chain has only one observation. A junction boundary mismatches the germline segment, possibly from a read error. The data were obtained in a study of tumor and adjacent non-tumor tissue in lung cancer. This sample's RNA came from whole unsorted tissue. Distant lung tissue was collected more than 3 cm away from the tumor edge. Newly diagnosed lung cancer patients had thoracic surgery in China, August–late 2014, without prior chemotherapy. The library came from three nested PCR rounds adapted from ARM-PCR protocols. TCRdb independently ran MiXCR on the multiplex PCR reads; one entry per CDR3 protein. The sample holds some 100,000 distinct CDR3 sequences, about 61% seen once. CDR3 size: 16 residues. Germline lookup yields CDR1 MNHEY and CDR2 SVGAGI.

This TCR came from a man aged 55 to 70 with non-small cell lung cancer. This chain uses TRBV6-5 with TRBJ2-2; tentative D call: TRBD2 (6 bases). The sample taken for sequencing was distant non-tumor lung tissue. The CDR3 region is CACSSPGLRTNGELFF. The CDR3 coding sequence is TGTGCCTGCAGTTCCCCGGGACTCAGAACAAACGGGGAGCTGTTTTTT.